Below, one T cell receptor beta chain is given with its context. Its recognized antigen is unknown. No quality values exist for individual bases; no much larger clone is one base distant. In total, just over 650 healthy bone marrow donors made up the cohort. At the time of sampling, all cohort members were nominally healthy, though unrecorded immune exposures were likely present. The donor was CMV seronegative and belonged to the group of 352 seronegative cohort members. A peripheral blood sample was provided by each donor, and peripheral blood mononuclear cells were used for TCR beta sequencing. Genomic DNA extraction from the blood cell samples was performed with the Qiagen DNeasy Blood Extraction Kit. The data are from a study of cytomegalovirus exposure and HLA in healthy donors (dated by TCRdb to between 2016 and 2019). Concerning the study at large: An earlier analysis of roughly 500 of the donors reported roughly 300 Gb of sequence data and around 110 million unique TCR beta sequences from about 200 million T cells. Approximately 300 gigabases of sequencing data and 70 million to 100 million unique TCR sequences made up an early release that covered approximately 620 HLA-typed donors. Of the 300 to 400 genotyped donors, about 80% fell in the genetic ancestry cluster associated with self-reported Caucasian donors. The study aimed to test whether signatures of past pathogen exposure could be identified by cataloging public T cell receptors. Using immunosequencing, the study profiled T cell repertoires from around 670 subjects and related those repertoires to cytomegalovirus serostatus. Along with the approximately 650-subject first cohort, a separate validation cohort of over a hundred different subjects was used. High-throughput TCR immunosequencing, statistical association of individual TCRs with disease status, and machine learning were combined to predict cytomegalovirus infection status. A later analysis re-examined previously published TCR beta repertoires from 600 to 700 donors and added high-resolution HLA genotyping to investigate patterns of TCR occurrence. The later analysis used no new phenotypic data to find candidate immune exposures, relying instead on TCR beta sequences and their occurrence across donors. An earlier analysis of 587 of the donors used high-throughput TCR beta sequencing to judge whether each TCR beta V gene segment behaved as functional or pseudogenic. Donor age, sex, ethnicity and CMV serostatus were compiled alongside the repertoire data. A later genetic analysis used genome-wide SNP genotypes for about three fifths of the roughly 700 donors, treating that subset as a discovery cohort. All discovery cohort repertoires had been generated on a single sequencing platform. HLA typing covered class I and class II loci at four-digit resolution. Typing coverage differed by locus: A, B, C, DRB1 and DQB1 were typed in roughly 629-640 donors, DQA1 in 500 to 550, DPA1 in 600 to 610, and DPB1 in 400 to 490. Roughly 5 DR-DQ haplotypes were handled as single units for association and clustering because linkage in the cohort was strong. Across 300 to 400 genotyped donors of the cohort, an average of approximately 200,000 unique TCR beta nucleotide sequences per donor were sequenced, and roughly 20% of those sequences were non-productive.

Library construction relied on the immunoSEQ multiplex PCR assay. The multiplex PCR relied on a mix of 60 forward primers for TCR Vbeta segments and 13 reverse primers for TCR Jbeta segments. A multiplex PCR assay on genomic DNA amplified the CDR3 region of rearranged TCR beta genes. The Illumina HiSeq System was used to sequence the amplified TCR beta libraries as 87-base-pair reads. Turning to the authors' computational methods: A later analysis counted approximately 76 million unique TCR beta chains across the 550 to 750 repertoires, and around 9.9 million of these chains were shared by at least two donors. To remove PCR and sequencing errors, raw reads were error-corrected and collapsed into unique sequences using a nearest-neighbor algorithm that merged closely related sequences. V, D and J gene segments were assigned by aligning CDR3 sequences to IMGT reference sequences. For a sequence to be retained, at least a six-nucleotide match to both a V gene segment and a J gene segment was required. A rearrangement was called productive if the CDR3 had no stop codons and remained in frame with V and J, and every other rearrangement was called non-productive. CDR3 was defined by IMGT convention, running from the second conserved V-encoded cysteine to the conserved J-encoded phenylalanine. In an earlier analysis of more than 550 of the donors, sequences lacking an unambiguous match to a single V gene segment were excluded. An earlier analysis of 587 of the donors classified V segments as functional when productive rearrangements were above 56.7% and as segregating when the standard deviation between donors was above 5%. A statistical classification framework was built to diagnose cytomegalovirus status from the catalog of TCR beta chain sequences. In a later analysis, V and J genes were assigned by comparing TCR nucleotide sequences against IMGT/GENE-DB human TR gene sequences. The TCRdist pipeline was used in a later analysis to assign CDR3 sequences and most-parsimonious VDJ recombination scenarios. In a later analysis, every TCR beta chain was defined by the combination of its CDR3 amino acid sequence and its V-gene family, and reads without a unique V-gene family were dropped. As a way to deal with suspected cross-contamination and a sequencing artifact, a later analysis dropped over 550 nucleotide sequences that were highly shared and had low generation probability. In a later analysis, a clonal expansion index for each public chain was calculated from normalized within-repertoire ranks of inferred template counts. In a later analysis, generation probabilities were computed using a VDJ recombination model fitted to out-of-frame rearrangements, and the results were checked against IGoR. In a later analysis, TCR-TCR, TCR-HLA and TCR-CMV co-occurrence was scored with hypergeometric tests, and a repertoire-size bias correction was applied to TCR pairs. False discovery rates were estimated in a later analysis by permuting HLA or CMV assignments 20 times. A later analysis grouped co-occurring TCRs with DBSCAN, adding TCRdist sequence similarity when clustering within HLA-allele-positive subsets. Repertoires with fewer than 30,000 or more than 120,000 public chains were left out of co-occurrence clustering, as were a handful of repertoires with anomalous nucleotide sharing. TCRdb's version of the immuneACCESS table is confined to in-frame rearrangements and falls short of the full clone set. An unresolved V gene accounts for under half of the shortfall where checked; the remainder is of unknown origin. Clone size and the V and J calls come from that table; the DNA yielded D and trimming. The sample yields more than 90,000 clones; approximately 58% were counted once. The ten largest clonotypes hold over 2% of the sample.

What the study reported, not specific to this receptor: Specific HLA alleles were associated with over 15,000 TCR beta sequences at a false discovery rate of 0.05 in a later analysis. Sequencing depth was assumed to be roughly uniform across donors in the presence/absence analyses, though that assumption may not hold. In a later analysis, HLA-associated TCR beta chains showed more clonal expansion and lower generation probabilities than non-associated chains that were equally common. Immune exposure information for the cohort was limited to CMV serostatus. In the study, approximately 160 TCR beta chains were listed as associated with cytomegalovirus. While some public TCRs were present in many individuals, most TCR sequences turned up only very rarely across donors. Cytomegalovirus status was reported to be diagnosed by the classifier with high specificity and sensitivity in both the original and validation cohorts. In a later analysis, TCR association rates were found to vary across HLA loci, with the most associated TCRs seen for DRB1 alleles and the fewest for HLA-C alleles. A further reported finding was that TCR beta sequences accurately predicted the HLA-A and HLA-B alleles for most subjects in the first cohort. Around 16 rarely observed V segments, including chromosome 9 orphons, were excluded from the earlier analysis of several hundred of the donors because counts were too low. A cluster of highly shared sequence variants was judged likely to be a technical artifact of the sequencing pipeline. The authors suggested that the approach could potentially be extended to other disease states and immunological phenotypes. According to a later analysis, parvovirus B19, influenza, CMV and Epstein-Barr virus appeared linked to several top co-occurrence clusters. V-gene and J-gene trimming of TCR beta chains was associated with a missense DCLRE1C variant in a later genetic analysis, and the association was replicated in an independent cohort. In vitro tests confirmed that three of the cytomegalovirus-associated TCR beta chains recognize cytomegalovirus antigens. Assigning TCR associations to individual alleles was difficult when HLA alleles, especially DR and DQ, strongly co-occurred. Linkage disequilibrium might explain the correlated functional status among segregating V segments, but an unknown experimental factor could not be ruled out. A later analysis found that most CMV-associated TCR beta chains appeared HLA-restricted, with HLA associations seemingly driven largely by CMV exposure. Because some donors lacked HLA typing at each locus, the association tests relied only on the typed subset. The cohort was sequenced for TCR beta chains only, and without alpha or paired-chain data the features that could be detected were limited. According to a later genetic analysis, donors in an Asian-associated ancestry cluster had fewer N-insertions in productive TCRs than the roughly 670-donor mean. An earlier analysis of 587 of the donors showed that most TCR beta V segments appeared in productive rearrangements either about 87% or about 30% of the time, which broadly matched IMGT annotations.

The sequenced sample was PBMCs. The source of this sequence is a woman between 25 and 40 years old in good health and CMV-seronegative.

The CDR3 protein sequence reads: CSVVGGPNEQFF. The bases are TGCAGCGTTGTCGGCGGGCCCAATGAGCAGTTCTTC. Recombination joined TRBV29-1 with TRBJ2-1; the D gene is perhaps TRBD2, on 5 matching bases. The germline V gene gives CDR1 as SQVTM and CDR2 as ANQGSEA. V is pared back by 4 bases and J by 6 bases, with 10 bases lying between the germline termini. The CDR3 runs 12 residues from the cysteine to the phenylalanine. Only the CDR3 DNA is retained, 36 bases long and in frame from the first base.